There are a few counts of the clone carrying this T cell receptor beta chain. Its antigen is undetermined. Unique molecular identifiers were built into the TCRbeta library. TCRdb itself ran the PCR reads through MiXCR, one entry per CDR3 protein. The sample holds fewer than 400,000 distinct CDR3 sequences, more than 20% seen once. This specimen comes from a study of T-cell reconstitution after alpha-beta-depleted transplantation in children. Study-level results: The authors attributed T-cell counts and diversity one year after transplant mostly to newly produced T cells.

This CDR3 region has 15 residues. Looked up from germline, CDR1 is SGHNT and CDR2 is YYREEE (reference sequence). Germline trimming cut 4 bases from V and 8 bases from J; bases unmatched to any gene: 10. The chain combines TRBV5-4 with TRBJ2-1, with TRBD1 matching 9 bases. Specimen: PBMCs, mostly from graft donor cells, collected 180 days after TCRalphabeta/CD19-depleted stem cell transplant. This clonotype originated in a male patient younger than 18 who had a stem cell transplant for acute lymphoblastic leukemia, so the T cells may come from the graft donor. Here the CDR3 DNA reads TGTGCCAGCAGCGCGGGACAGGGAGTTTCCGATGAGCAGTTCTTC. Encoded protein: CASSAGQGVSDEQFF.